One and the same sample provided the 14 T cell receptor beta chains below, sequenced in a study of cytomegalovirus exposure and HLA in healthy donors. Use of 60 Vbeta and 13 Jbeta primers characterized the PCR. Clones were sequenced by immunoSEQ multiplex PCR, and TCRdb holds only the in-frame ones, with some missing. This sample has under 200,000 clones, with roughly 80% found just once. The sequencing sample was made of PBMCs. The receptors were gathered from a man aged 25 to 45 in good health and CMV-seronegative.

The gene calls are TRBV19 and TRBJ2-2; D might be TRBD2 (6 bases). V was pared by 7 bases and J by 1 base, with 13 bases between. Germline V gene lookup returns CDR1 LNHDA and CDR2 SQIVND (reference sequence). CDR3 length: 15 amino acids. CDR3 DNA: TGTGCCAGTACTCCCCGGGGAGGGAACACCGGGGAGCTGTTTTTT. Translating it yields CASTPRGGNTGELFF.

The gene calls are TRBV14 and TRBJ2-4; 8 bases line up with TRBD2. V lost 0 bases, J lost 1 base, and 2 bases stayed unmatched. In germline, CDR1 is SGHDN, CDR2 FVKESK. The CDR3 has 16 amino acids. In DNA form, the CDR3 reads TGTGCCAGCAGCCAAGAACGGGGGGGGGCCAAAAACATTCAGTACTTC. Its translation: CASSQERGGAKNIQYF.

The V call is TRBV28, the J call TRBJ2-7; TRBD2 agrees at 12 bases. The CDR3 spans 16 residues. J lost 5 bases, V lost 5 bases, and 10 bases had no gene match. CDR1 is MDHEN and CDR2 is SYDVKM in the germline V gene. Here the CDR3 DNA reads TGTGCCAGCAGTCCCGAAGCTAGCGGGAGGGCCGACGAGCAGTACTTC. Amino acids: CASSPEASGRADEQYF.

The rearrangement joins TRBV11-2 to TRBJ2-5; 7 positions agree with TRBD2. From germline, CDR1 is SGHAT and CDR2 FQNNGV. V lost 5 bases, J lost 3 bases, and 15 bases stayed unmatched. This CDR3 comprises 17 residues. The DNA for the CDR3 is TGTGCCAGCAGCCCAATCCTCGCGGGAGCCCTGAAAGAGACCCAGTACTTC. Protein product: CASSPILAGALKETQYF.

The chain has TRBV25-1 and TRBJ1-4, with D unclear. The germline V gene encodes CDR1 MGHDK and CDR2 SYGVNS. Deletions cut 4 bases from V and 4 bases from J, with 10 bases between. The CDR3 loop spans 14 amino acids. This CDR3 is CASSGRAINEKLFF. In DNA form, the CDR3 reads TGTGCCAGCAGTGGGAGGGCGATTAATGAAAAACTGTTTTTT.

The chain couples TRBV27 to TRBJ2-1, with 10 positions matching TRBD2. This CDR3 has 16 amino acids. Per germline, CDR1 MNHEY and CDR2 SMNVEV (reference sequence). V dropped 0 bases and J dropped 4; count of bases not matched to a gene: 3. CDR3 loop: CASSLSTSGDYNEQFF. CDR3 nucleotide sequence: TGTGCCAGCAGTTTATCTACTAGCGGGGATTACAATGAGCAGTTCTTC.

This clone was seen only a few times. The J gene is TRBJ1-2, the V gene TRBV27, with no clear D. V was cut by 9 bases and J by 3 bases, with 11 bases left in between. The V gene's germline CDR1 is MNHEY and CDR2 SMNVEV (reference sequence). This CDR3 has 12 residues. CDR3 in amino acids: CASFENYYGYTF. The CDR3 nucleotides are TGTGCCAGTTTCGAGAACTACTATGGCTACACCTTC.

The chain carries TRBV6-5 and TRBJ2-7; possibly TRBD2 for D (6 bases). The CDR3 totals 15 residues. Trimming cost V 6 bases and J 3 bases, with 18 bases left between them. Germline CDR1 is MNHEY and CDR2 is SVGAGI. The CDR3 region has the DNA TGTGCCAGCAGCCAGAGCGGGCGGAACCTCTACGAGCAGTACTTC. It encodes CASSQSGRNLYEQYF.

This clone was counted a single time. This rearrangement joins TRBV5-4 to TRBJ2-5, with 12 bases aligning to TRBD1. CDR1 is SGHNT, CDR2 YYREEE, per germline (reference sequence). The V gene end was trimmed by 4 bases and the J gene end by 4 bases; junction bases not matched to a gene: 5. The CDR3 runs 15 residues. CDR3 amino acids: CASSEGTGGAETQYF. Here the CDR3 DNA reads TGTGCCAGCAGCGAGGGGACAGGGGGCGCAGAGACCCAGTACTTC.

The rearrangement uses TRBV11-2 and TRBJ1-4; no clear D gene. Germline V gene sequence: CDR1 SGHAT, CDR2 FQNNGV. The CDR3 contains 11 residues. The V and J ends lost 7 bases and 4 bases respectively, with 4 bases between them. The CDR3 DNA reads TGTGCCAGCACCGTTAATGAAAAACTGTTTTTT. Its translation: CASTVNEKLFF. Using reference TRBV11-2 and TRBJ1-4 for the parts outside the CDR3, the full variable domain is EAGVAQSPRYKIIEKRQSVAFWCNPISGHATLYWYQQILGQGPKLLIQFQNNGVVDDSQLPKDRFSAERLKGVDSTLKIQPAKLEDSAVYLCASTVNEKLFFGSGTQLSVL.

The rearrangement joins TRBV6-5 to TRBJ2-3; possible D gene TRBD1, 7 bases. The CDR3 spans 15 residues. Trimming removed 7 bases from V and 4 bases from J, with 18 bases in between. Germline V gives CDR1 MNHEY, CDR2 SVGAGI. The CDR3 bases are TGTGCCAGCAAAATTACCCAGGGGGGCCCAGATACGCAGTATTTT. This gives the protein CASKITQGGPDTQYF.

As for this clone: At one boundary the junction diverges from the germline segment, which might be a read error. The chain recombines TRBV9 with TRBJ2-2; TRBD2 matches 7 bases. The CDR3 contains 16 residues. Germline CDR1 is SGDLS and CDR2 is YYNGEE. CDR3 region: CASSVTGGPKTGELFF. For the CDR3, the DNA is TGTGCCAGCAGCGTAACGGGAGGACCGAAAACCGGGGAGCTGTTTTTT. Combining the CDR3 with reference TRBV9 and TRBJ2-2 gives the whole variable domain DSGVTQTPKHLITATGQRVTLRCSPRSGDLSVYWYQQSLDQGLQFLIQYYNGEERAKGNILERFSAQQFPDLHSELNLSSLELGDSALYFCASSVTGGPKTGELFFGEGSRLTVL.

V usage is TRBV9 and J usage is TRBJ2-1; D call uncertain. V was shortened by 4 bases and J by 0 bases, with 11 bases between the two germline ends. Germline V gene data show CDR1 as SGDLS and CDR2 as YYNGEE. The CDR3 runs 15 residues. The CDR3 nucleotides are TGTGCCAGCAGCCCCTCGAGGAGCTCCTACAATGAGCAGTTCTTC. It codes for CASSPSRSSYNEQFF.

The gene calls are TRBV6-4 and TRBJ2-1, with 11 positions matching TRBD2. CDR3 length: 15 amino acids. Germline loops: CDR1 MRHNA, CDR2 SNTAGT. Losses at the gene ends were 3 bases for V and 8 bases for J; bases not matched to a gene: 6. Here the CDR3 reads CASSEGTSGGDEQFF. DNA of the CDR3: TGTGCCAGCAGTGAGGGGACTAGCGGTGGGGATGAGCAGTTCTTC.